This T cell receptor beta chain was sequenced for a study of vaccination and CD4 T cells after COVID-19. Study details: Convalescent participants consisted of six males and four females, two being Hispanic. Post-vaccine sampling followed dose two by a median about 72 days (range 14 to 241).

This clonotype appeared a few times. As yet, its antigen is unknown. Regarding treatment: roughly 10-day PBMC culture with coronavirus spike peptide pools or control peptides (ViraFEST assay). Sequencing of the DNA from cultured CD4+ T cells was carried out with the Oncomine TCR Beta short-read assay. Someone extracted genomic DNA from cultured CD4+ T cells. MiXCR, run by TCRdb on the PCR reads, gives a single entry per CDR3 protein. This sample has approximately 20,000 distinct CDR3 sequences; about 43% occur once, and the top ten carry roughly 3.1%. This TCR derives from a human donor who had recovered from COVID-19. The sample was CD4+ T cells from blood, cultured in vitro, taken after SARS-CoV-2 vaccination.

This CDR3 is CASSGRQVGNQPQHF. In DNA form, the CDR3 reads TGTGCCAGCAGTGGGCGACAGGTCGGCAATCAGCCCCAGCATTTT. The chain is built from TRBV6-1 and TRBJ1-5, with a weak D call TRBD1 (6 bases). The germline V and J ends were trimmed by 4 bases and 2 bases, with 12 bases remaining between them. Per the germline V gene, CDR1 is MNHNS and CDR2 is SASEGT. The length of the CDR3 is 15 residues.